These T cell receptor beta chains were read from a single sample in a study of blood T cell repertoires in COVID-19. This table comes from immunoSEQ multiplex PCR, and its TCRdb copy is limited to in-frame clones, with some not included. The table lists roughly 100,000 clones, 87% of them singletons. The sequenced material came from peripheral blood. Every receptor here comes from a man between 50 and 59 years old with acute or convalescent COVID-19. The CDR3 runs from the conserved cysteine through the conserved F or W. A D gene is named only where the DNA matches it firmly. Only part of the rows carry a size: once, few, many, or a class if the clone is expanded.

abundance | j_gene | d_gene | v_gene | CDR3nt | CDR3aa
- | TRBJ1-6 | TRBD1 | TRBV27 | TGTGCCAGCAGTTTACTTACAGGGGGAAATAATTCACCCCTCCACTTT | CASSLLTGGNNSPLHF
- | TRBJ2-5 | TRBD2 | TRBV5-4 | TGTGCCAGCAGGTTTGATCTAGCGGGAGAAGAGACCCAGTACTTC | CASRFDLAGEETQYF
once | TRBJ2-5 | TRBD2 | TRBV5-1 | TGCGCCAGCAGCTTGGGCGGGATAGCGGGAGTTCGAGAGACCCAGTACTTC | CASSLGGIAGVRETQYF
- | TRBJ2-7 | TRBD2 | TRBV5-6 | TGTGCCAGCAGCTTGGAAGCGGGAGGGTCTCTCGAGCAGTACTTC | CASSLEAGGSLEQYF
- | TRBJ2-7 | TRBD2 | TRBV5-6 | TGTGCCAGCAGCTTACCCTTAGCGGGAGCGATCGACGAGCAGTACTTC | CASSLPLAGAIDEQYF
- | TRBJ2-5 | - | TRBV4-1 | TGCGCCAGCAGCCAAGTGCGTGACAGAGAGGAGACCCAGTACTTC | CASSQVRDREETQYF
few | TRBJ1-3 | - | TRBV27 | TGTGCCAGCAGCCTACAGGGAATCTCTGGAAACACCATATATTTT | CASSLQGISGNTIYF
- | TRBJ2-1 | - | TRBV19 | TGTGCCAGTAGAAGAGGGGGTACCTACAATGAGCAGTTCTTC | CASRRGGTYNEQFF
- | TRBJ2-3 | TRBD2 | TRBV5-6 | TGTGCCAGCAGCTTGGCCGGAGCTAGCGGGTATAGCACAGATACGCAGTATTTT | CASSLAGASGYSTDTQYF
- | TRBJ2-7 | - | TRBV19 | TGTGCCACTACGGAGCGCTCCGAGCAGTACTTC | CATTERSEQYF
- | TRBJ2-2 | TRBD2 | TRBV6-1 | TGTGCCAGCAGTGACCGACTAGCGGGAGACACCGGGGAGCTGTTTTTT | CASSDRLAGDTGELFF
- | TRBJ2-1 | TRBD1 | TRBV4-2 | TGTGCCAGCAGCAAACAGGGGGCCTCCACCTACAATGAGCAGTTCTTC | CASSKQGASTYNEQFF
few | TRBJ1-5 | - | TRBV10-3 | TGTGCCAGTACAGGAGAGAGCAATCAGCCCCAGCATTTT | CASTGESNQPQHF
- | TRBJ1-5 | - | TRBV12-5 | TGTGCTAGTGGCTCAGGTCCACCTAGCAATCAGCCCCAGCATTTT | CASGSGPPSNQPQHF
- | TRBJ2-1 | - | TRBV25-1 | TGTGCCACTAGAAGGAGCAATGAGCAGTTCTTC | CATRRSNEQFF
once | TRBJ1-1 | - | TRBV4-1 | TGCGCCAGCAGCCAAGAGATTGTACGGGGGAACACTGAAGCTTTCTTT | CASSQEIVRGNTEAFF
- | TRBJ2-5 | TRBD1 | TRBV25-1 | TGTGCCAGCAGCCCCACGGTGGGACAGCAAGAGACCCAGTACTTC | CASSPTVGQQETQYF
- | TRBJ2-3 | - | TRBV4-1 | TGCGCCAGCAGCCAACAACCGGGAGACACAGATACGCAGTATTTT | CASSQQPGDTDTQYF
- | TRBJ2-7 | - | TRBV10-1 | TGCGCCAGCGATCCCACCTTCCGGGACAAACAAATCTACGAGCAGTACTTC | CASDPTFRDKQIYEQYF
once | TRBJ1-4 | - | TRBV30 | TGTGCCTCCTCGGGGAAGATGCAACTGTTTTTT | CASSGKMQLFF
- | TRBJ2-7 | TRBD1 | TRBV29-1 | TGCAGCGTGGATGGGACAGGGGGGATTTACGAGCAGTACTTC | CSVDGTGGIYEQYF
- | TRBJ2-1 | - | TRBV27 | TGTGCCAGCAGCCCGGCTGGGAGCTCCTACAATGAGCAGTTCTTC | CASSPAGSSYNEQFF
- | TRBJ2-3 | TRBD1 | TRBV19 | TGTGCCAGTAGTCCAGGGACAGGGTGGGGCACAGATACGCAGTATTTT | CASSPGTGWGTDTQYF
- | TRBJ2-3 | TRBD1 | TRBV7-9 | TGTGCCAGCAGCACCGGGACAGGGGGCGCAGATACGCAGTATTTT | CASSTGTGGADTQYF
- | TRBJ1-3 | - | TRBV28 | TGTGCCAGCAGTTTTGTCCGCTCTGGAAACACCATATATTTT | CASSFVRSGNTIYF
- | TRBJ1-5 | TRBD1 | TRBV27 | TGTGCCAGCAGTTTATCGACCCCGGGACAGGGTGGCAATCAGCCCCAGCATTTT | CASSLSTPGQGGNQPQHF
- | TRBJ1-1 | - | TRBV2 | TGTGCCAGCAGGATTCGGACAGACAGCTCTGAAGCTTTCTTT | CASRIRTDSSEAFF
few | TRBJ2-1 | TRBD2 | TRBV9 | TGTGCCAGCAGCGTAGATGGCGGGAGGGCCTCGGAACATGAGCAGTTCTTC | CASSVDGGRASEHEQFF
- | TRBJ2-2 | TRBD1 | TRBV9 | TGTGCCAGCAGCCAGAGACAGGGGAACACCGGGGAGCTGTTTTTT | CASSQRQGNTGELFF